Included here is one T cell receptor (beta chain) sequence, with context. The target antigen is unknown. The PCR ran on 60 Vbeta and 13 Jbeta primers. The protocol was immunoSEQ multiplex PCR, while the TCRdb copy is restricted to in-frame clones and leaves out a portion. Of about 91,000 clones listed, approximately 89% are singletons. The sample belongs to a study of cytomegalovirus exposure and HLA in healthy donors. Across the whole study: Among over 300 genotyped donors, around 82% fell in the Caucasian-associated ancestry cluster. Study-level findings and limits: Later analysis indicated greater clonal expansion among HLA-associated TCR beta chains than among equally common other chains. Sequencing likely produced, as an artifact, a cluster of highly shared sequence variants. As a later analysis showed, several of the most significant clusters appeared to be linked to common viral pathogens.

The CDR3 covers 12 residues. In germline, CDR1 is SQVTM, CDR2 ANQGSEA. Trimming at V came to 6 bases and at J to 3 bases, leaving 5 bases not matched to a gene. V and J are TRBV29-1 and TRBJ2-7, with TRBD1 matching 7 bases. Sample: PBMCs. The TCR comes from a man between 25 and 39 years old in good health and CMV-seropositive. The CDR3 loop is CSVTRDSYEQYF. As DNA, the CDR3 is TGCAGCGTCACCCGGGACAGCTACGAGCAGTACTTC.